This is a list of T cell receptor beta chains from one sample in a study of fetal regulatory T cell absence and autoimmunity. Repertoires were generated with immunoSEQ multiplex PCR, while TCRdb's copy carries only in-frame clones and drops some. The table shows around 100,000 clones, with about two thirds occurring only once. The sequencing input was pancreas tissue. These receptors came from a male donor with IPEX syndrome. Each CDR3 is given with its conserved first and last residue. Each record gives: V gene, CDR3 length, J gene, CDR3 protein.

v_gene: TRBV30; len: 15; j_gene: TRBJ1-1; CDR3aa: CAWSVGTGPGTEAFF
v_gene: TRBV11-2; len: 14; j_gene: TRBJ2-5; CDR3aa: CASSPGLAVETQYF
v_gene: TRBV18; len: 16; j_gene: TRBJ1-5; CDR3aa: CASSPPRAGRGQPQHF
v_gene: TRBV7-9; len: 15; j_gene: TRBJ2-2; CDR3aa: CASSFLTGGTGELFF
v_gene: TRBV7-9; len: 11; j_gene: TRBJ1-3; CDR3aa: CASSPGNTIYF
v_gene: TRBV5-5; len: 12; j_gene: TRBJ1-2; CDR3aa: CASSSGDYGYTF
v_gene: TRBV6-5; len: 15; j_gene: TRBJ2-7; CDR3aa: CASSYQALQGSEQYF
v_gene: TRBV7-7; len: 14; j_gene: TRBJ2-1; CDR3aa: CASSLAGDRYEQFF
v_gene: TRBV6-5; len: 15; j_gene: TRBJ1-5; CDR3aa: CASRRDRGGNQPQHF
v_gene: TRBV4-1; len: 16; j_gene: TRBJ1-3; CDR3aa: CASSQDATRVGNTIYF
v_gene: TRBV9; len: 13; j_gene: TRBJ2-2; CDR3aa: CASSVGGSGELFF
v_gene: TRBV19; len: 17; j_gene: TRBJ2-1; CDR3aa: CASSIACGVRDYNEQFF
v_gene: TRBV5-1; len: 15; j_gene: TRBJ1-1; CDR3aa: CASSLGGGTGPEAFF
v_gene: TRBV5-1; len: 14; j_gene: TRBJ1-4; CDR3aa: CASSFRATNEKLFF
v_gene: TRBV27; len: 13; j_gene: TRBJ2-1; CDR3aa: CAIAGSSYNEQFF
v_gene: TRBV21-1; len: 16; j_gene: TRBJ2-1; CDR3aa: CASTHLGTGDDNEQFF
v_gene: TRBV6-6; len: 14; j_gene: TRBJ1-2; CDR3aa: CASTSAGQGKGYTF
v_gene: TRBV6-6; len: 13; j_gene: TRBJ1-2; CDR3aa: CASSYEGAFGYTF
v_gene: TRBV4-3; len: 14; j_gene: TRBJ2-3; CDR3aa: CASSRGLVTDTQYF
v_gene: TRBV5-1; len: 13; j_gene: TRBJ1-5; CDR3aa: CASSWSGGQPQHF
v_gene: TRBV6-5; len: 14; j_gene: TRBJ2-7; CDR3aa: CASSYTSGSAEQYF
v_gene: TRBV19; len: 16; j_gene: TRBJ2-3; CDR3aa: CASSPRQGASTDTQYF
v_gene: TRBV10-3; len: 13; j_gene: TRBJ2-1; CDR3aa: CAVFAGSYNEQFF
v_gene: TRBV7-2; len: 17; j_gene: TRBJ1-6; CDR3aa: CASSQRGRGDWNSPLHF
v_gene: TRBV27; len: 13; j_gene: TRBJ2-7; CDR3aa: CASSSGQKYEQYF
v_gene: TRBV4-1; len: 11; j_gene: TRBJ1-2; CDR3aa: CASSQGFGYTF
v_gene: TRBV5-5; len: 15; j_gene: TRBJ2-3; CDR3aa: CASSSTWWGADTQYF
v_gene: TRBV10-3; len: 15; j_gene: TRBJ2-3; CDR3aa: CAISDASGSTDTQYF
v_gene: TRBV7-9; len: 14; j_gene: TRBJ1-2; CDR3aa: CASSSRKSPLGYTF
v_gene: TRBV27; len: 11; j_gene: TRBJ2-5; CDR3aa: CASSSGETQYF
v_gene: TRBV29-1; len: 13; j_gene: TRBJ1-1; CDR3aa: CSVSDRLNTEAFF
v_gene: TRBV7-8; len: 11; j_gene: TRBJ2-7; CDR3aa: CASSNSYEQYF
v_gene: TRBV27; len: 16; j_gene: TRBJ2-1; CDR3aa: CASSLSSGGSYNEQFF
v_gene: TRBV19; len: 13; j_gene: TRBJ2-7; CDR3aa: CASSPRGAYEQYF
v_gene: TRBV10-3; len: 13; j_gene: TRBJ1-1; CDR3aa: CAIRTKMNTEAFF